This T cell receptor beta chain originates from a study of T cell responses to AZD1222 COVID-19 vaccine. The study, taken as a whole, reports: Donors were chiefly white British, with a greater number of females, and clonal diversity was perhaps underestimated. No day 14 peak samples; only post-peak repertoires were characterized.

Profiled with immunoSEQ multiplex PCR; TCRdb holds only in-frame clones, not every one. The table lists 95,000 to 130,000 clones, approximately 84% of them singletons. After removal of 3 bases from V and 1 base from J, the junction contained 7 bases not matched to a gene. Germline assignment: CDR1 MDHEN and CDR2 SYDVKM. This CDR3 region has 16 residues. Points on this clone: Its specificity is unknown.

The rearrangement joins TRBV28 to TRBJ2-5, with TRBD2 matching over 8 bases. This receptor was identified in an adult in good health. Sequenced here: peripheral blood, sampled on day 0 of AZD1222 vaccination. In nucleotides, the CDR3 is TGTGCCAGCAGTTTTTTCCGCGGGGGGTCCCAAGAGACCCAGTACTTC. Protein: CASSFFRGGSQETQYF.